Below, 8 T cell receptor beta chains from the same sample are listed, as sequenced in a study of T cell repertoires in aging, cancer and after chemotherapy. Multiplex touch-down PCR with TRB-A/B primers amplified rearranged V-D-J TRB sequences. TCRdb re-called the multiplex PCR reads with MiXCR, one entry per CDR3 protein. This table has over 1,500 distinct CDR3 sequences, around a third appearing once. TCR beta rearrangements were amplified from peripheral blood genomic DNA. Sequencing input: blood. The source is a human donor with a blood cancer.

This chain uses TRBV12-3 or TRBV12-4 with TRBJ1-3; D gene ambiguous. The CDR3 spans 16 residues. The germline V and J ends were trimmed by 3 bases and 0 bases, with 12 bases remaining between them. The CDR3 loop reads CASSLVGRISGNTIYF. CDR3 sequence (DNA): TGTGCCAGCAGTTTGGTCGGCAGAATCTCTGGAAACACCATATATTTT.

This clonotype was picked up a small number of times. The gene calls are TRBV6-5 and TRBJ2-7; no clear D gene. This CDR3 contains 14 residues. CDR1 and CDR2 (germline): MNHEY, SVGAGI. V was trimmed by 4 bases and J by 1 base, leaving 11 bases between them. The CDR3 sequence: CASSSVHLSYEQYF. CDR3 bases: TGTGCCAGCAGTTCCGTACACCTATCCTACGAGCAGTACTTC.

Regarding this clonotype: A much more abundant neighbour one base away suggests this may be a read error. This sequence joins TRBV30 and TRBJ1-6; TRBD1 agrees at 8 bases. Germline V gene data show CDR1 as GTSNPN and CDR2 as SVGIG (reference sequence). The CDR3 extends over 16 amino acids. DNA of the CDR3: TGTGCCTGGGTGAGACAGACAGGGGCATATAATTCAACCCTCCACTTT. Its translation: CAWVRQTGAYNSTLHF.

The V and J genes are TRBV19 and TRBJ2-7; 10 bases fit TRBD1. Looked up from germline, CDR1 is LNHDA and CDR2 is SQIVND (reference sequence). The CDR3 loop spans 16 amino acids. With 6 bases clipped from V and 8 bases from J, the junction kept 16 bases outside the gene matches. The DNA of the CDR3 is TGTGCCAGTAGCGAGGACCGGGACAGGGGTTCTAACAAGCAGTACTTC. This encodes CASSEDRDRGSNKQYF.

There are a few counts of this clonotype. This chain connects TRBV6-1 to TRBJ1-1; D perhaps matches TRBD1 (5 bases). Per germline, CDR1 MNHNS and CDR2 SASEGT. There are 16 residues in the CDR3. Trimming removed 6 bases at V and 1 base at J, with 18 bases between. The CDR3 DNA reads TGTGCCAGCAGGAGGGGAACAGCTGAGGCGAACACTGAAGCTTTCTTT. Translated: CASRRGTAEANTEAFF.

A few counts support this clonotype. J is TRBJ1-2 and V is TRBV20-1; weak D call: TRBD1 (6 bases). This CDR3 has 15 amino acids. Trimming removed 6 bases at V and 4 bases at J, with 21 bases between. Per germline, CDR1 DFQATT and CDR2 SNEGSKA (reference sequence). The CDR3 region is CSAPRGGGLTYGYTF. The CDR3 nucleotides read TGCAGTGCCCCAAGAGGGGGAGGGCTAACCTATGGCTACACCTTC.

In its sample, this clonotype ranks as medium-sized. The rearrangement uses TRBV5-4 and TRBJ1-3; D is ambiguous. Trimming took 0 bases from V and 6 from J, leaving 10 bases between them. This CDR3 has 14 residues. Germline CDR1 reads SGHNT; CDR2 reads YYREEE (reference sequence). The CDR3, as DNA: TGTGCCAGCAGCTTGGGTTCCTCGGCAAACACCATATATTTT. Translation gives CASSLGSSANTIYF.

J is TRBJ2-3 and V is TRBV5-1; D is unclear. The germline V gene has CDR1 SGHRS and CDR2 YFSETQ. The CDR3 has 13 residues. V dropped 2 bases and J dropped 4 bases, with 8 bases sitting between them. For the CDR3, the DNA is TGCGCCAGCAGCTTCACTGCGGCAGATACGCAGTATTTT. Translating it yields CASSFTAADTQYF.